The rows below give T cell receptor beta chains drawn from one sample of a study of blood T cell repertoires in COVID-19. Only in-frame clones appear in the TCRdb table, and some are missing; sequencing was by immunoSEQ multiplex PCR. The repertoire holds approximately 100,000 clones, with roughly 72% as singletons. The sequenced sample was peripheral blood. These receptors all stem from a man older than 75 with acute or convalescent COVID-19. Both conserved end residues are part of each CDR3. The D gene is left open where the match is weak. Only some rows state a clone size, as once, few, many or a class for expanded clones.

D | J | V | size | DNA | CDR3
. | TRBJ1-4 | TRBV18 | . | TGTGCCAGCTCACCAAGATCGGAGAGGGAAGAAAAACTGTTTTTT | CASSPRSEREEKLFF
TRBD2 | TRBJ2-3 | TRBV5-1 | once | TGCGCCAGCAGCGGTGGGACTAGTTTCCTCACAGATACGCAGTATTTT | CASSGGTSFLTDTQYF
. | TRBJ1-5 | TRBV6-5 | few | TGTGCCAGCAGTTACTCGTTCGGGGAAAGGCCCCAGCATTTT | CASSYSFGERPQHF
. | TRBJ2-2 | TRBV28 | few | TGTGCCAGCAGTTTATCCCAGGGATCTGGCGGGGAGCTGTTTTTT | CASSLSQGSGGELFF
TRBD1 | TRBJ2-2 | TRBV28 | . | TGTGCCAGCAGAACAGGGGACCTGACCGGGGAGCTGTTTTTT | CASRTGDLTGELFF
TRBD2 | TRBJ2-7 | TRBV6-5 | . | TGTGCCAGCAACCTTAAGGCGGGAGGGCCTAACGAGCAGTACTTC | CASNLKAGGPNEQYF
TRBD2 | TRBJ2-1 | TRBV19 | . | TGTGCCAGTAGTGTTAGCGGGAGTACCTACAATGAGCAGTTCTTC | CASSVSGSTYNEQFF
. | TRBJ2-2 | TRBV5-1 | few | TGCGCCAGCAGGGAAGGGGACGGGGAGCTGTTTTTT | CASREGDGELFF
TRBD1 | TRBJ1-1 | TRBV9 | few | TGTGCCAGCAGCGCGGACAGGGCAAACACTGAAGCTTTCTTT | CASSADRANTEAFF
. | TRBJ2-3 | TRBV11-3 | . | TGTGCCAGCAGCGTTTCCGAGGCAGATACGCAGTATTTT | CASSVSEADTQYF
TRBD1 | TRBJ1-6 | TRBV28 | . | TGTGCCATCTGGGACAGACAGAGGTCACCCCTCCACTTT | CAIWDRQRSPLHF
. | TRBJ1-2 | TRBV19 | . | TGTGCCAGTAGTATAGATAATTTGGCCCACGGCTACACCTTC | CASSIDNLAHGYTF
. | TRBJ2-2 | TRBV21-1 | . | TGTGCCAGCAGCCAACCATACTATAAGGGACTAGCGGGAGGTCGCACCGGGGAGCTGTTTTTT | CASSQPYYKGLAGGRTGELFF
TRBD1 | TRBJ1-5 | TRBV2 | once | TGTGCCAGCAGTCAGGGGACAGGCGGCCAGCCCCAGCATTTT | CASSQGTGGQPQHF
TRBD1 | TRBJ1-4 | TRBV19 | . | TGTGCCAGTAGTGCGCCGGGACAGCCATTTTATGAAAAACTGTTTTTT | CASSAPGQPFYEKLFF
TRBD2 | TRBJ2-1 | TRBV9 | . | TGTGCCAGCAGCGTAGTAGGTAGCGGGAGGGATGAGCAGTTCTTC | CASSVVGSGRDEQFF
TRBD1 | TRBJ1-2 | TRBV7-8 | few | TGTGCCAGCAGCGCACAGGGGGCGGGTGGCTACACCTTC | CASSAQGAGGYTF
TRBD2 | TRBJ2-1 | TRBV2 | . | TGTGCCAGCAGACCCACTAGCGGAGGTTACAATGAGCAGTTCTTC | CASRPTSGGYNEQFF
TRBD2 | TRBJ2-3 | TRBV10-1 | . | TGCGCCAGCAGCCTAGCGGGAGGGACCACAGATACGCAGTATTTT | CASSLAGGTTDTQYF
TRBD2 | TRBJ2-7 | TRBV28 | . | TGTGCCAGCAGTCCCGGGACTAGCGCCTACGAGCAGTACTTC | CASSPGTSAYEQYF
TRBD2 | TRBJ2-1 | TRBV15 | once | TGTGCCACCAGCGTCTCAAATCACCTAGCGGGGGGCACCCGTGAGCAGTTCTTC | CATSVSNHLAGGTREQFF
. | TRBJ2-2 | TRBV5-5 | . | TGTGCCAGCAGCTTGGGGCTAGCAAACACCGGGGAGCTGTTTTTT | CASSLGLANTGELFF